These T cell receptor beta chains were read from a single sample in a study of T cells in Graves' hyperthyroidism and ophthalmopathy. Using its own MiXCR run on the multiplex PCR reads, TCRdb lists one record per CDR3 protein. The repertoire holds hundreds of thousands of distinct CDR3 sequences, with around 16% as singletons. The material sequenced was blood. These receptors were collected from a woman between 18 and 30 years old with Graves' hyperthyroidism. Both conserved end residues are trimmed from each CDR3. A D gene is named only where the DNA matches it firmly. Size values are once, few and many counts, or a class for expanded clones, and some rows have none.

clone size	D gene	V gene	CDR3 protein
NA	NA	TRBV6-5	ASSYSDSLREQY
many	NA	TRBV12-3/TRBV12-4	ASSYGLGQVINQPQH
many	TRBD1	TRBV12-3/TRBV12-4	ASRLTGGNTEAF
many	NA	TRBV6-1	ATIKTAKSYEQY
many	NA	TRBV15	ATSRGYAGLNTEAF
many	NA	TRBV20-1	SAREWGFEGPYNEQF
many	NA	TRBV5-1	ASSLLGPINTGELF
many	NA	TRBV29-1	SGSGGPRETQY
many	TRBD2	TRBV10-1	ASSEFASGGTQY
many	NA	TRBV11-3	ASSPSDTEAF
many	NA	TRBV6-2/TRBV6-3	ASSYKTAYEQY
many	NA	TRBV12-3/TRBV12-4	ASRRDGTYEQY
many	NA	TRBV6-1	ASSEVDLAYEQY
NA	NA	TRBV4-2	ASSQEFWPNEQF
many	NA	TRBV7-9	ASSTENQPQH
NA	NA	TRBV6-2/TRBV6-3	ASSYSRDGYT
few	NA	TRBV28	ASTEVGSPLH
many	TRBD2	TRBV19	ASSIGGGFQSYNEQF
many	TRBD1	TRBV6-1	ASSPGTGAIYEQY
NA	TRBD1	TRBV3-1	ASRPGGAGNTEAF
NA	TRBD1	TRBV9	ASSVETGNEKLF
many	TRBD1	TRBV30	AWTSGQPNEKLF
NA	TRBD2	TRBV4-3	ASSQGTSNPTDTQY
many	TRBD1	TRBV10-2	ASSVGQEDGELF
NA	TRBD2	TRBV9	VSSPGGDTQY
many	NA	TRBV7-8	ASSWESDQPQH
few	TRBD2	TRBV10-3	ASRPSTSGLQETQY
many	NA	TRBV4-1	ASRVAGITDTQY
few	NA	TRBV7-2	ASSWLLDQPQH
many	NA	TRBV6-1	ASSVEPYSNQPQH
NA	TRBD2	TRBV3-1	ASSQVRTSGGTGELF
many	NA	TRBV4-2	ASSQVSRGAQETQY
many	NA	TRBV2	ASSPFDEQY
NA	TRBD2	TRBV20-1	SATGGLAGRYEQF
many	TRBD2	TRBV12-3/TRBV12-4	ASRLPRTSGIYNEQF
NA	TRBD1	TRBV9	ASSVGGTGEDTQY
many	NA	TRBV2	ASGPGLLSYEQY
once	NA	TRBV7-6	ASSAAGGTYEQY
few	TRBD2	TRBV7-2	ASSLMSGIRRETQY
many	TRBD2	TRBV11-3	ASSSRTGGEQF
few	NA	TRBV27	ASSSGLTVTGELF
NA	TRBD1	TRBV7-9	ASTPTGSSETQY
many	TRBD1	TRBV2	ASDGGQRNSPLH
many	TRBD2	TRBV7-3	ASSRDSSGGAGEQF
many	TRBD2	TRBV6-1	ASSLLAGGSSYEQY
many	TRBD1	TRBV11-2	ASSLLGWDRVKRSAQY
many	NA	TRBV18	ASQRGQETEAF
many	TRBD1	TRBV27	ASSRWPISNRDRAIKGYT
few	TRBD2	TRBV9	ASSDGGGVTDTQY
few	NA	TRBV20-1	SARDLRAPPGQY
many	NA	TRBV3-1	ASSHHRTDYGYT
few	TRBD2	TRBV4-1	ASSQEGSGINEQF
many	TRBD2	TRBV20-1	SARDLTSGTLNTQY
few	NA	TRBV4-1	ASSRTATNYGYT
few	NA	TRBV4-1	ASSLRGPGKDGYT
many	NA	TRBV4-1	ASSQEGSGSSYEQY
few	TRBD2	TRBV19	ASSTLAGGYHEQY